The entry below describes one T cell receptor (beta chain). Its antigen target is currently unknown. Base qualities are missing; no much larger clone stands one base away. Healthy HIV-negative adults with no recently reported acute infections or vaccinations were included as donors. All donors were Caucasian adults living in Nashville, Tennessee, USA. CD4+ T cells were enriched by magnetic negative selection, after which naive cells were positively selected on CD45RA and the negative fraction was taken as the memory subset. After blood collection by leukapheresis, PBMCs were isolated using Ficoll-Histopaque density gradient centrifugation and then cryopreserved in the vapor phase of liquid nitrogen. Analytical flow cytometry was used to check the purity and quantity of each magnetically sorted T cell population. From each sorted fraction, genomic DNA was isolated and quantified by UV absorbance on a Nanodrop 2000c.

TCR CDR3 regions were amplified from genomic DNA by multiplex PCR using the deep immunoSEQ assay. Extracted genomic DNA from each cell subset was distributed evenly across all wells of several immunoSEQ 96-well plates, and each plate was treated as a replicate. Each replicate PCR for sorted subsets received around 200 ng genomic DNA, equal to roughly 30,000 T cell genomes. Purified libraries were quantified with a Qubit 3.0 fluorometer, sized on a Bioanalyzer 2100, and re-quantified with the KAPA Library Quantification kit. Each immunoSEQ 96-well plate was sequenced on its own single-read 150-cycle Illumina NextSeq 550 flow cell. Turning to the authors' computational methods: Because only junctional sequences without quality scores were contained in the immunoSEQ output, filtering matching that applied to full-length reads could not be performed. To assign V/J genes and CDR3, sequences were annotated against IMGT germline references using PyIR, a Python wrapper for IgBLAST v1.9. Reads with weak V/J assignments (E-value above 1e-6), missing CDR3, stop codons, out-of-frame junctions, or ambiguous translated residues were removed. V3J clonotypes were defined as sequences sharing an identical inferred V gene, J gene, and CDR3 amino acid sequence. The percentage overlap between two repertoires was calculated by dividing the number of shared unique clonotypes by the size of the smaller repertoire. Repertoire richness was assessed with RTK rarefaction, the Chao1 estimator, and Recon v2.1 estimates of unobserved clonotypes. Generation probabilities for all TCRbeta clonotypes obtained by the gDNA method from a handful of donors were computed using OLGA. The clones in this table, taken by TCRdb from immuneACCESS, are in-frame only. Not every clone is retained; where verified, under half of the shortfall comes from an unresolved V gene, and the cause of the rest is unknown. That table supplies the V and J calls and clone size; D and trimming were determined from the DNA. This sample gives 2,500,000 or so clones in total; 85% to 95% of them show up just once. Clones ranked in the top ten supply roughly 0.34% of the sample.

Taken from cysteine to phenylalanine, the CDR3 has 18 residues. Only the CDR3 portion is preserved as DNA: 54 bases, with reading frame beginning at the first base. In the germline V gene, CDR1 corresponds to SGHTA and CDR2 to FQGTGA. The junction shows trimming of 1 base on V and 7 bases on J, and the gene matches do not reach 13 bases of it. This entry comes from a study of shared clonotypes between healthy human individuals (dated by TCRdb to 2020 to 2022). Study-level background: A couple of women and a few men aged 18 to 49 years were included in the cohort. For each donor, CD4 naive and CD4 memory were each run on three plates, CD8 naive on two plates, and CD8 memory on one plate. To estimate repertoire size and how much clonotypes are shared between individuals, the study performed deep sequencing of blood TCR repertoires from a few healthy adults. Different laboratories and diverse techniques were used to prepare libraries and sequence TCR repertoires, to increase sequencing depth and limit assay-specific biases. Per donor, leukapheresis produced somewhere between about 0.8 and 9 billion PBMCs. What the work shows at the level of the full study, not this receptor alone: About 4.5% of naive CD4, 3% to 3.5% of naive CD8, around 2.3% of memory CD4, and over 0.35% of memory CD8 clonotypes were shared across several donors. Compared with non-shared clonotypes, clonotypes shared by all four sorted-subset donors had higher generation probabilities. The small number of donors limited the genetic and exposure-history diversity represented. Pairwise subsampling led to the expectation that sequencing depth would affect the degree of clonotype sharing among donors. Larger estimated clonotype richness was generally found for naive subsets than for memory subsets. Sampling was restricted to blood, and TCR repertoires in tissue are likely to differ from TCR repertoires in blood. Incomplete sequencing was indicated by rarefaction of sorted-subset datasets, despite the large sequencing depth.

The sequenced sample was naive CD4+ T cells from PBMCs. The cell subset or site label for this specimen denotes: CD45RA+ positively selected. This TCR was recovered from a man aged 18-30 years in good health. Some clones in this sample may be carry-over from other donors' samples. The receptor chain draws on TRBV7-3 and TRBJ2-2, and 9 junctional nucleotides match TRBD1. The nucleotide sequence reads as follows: TGTGCCAGCAGCTTAAGACCTACTATGACAGGGGGTCACGGGGAGCTGTTTTTT. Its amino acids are CASSLRPTMTGGHGELFF.